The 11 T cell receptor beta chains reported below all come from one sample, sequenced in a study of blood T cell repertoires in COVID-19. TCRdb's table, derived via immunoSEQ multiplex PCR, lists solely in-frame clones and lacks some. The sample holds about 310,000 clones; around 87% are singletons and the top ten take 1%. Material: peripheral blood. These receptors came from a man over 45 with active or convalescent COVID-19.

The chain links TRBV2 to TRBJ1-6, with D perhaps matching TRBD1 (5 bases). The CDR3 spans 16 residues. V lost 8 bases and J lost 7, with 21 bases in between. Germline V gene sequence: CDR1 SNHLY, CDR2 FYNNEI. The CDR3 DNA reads TGTGCCAGCGCCGGGCAAACCGGGGGGATGAATTCACCCCTCCACTTT. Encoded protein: CASAGQTGGMNSPLHF.

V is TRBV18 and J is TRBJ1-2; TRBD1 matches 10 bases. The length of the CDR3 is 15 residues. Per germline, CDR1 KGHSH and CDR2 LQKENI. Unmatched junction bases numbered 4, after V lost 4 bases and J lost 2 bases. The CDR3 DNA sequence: TGTGCCAGCTCACACGACAGGGGGCTCAACTATGGCTACACCTTC. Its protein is CASSHDRGLNYGYTF.

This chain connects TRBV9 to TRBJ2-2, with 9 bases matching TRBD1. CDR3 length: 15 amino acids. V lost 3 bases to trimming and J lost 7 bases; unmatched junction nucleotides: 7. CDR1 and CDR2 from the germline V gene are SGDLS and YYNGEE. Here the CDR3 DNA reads TGTGCCAGCAGCGCGACAGGGGGGCAGGGCGGGGAGCTGTTTTTT. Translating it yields CASSATGGQGGELFF.

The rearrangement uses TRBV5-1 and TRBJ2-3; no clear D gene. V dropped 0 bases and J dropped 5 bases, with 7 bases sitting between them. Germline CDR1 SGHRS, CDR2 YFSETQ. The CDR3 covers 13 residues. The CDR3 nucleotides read TGCGCCAGCAGCTTGGTGTCGAGAGATACGCAGTATTTT. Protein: CASSLVSRDTQYF. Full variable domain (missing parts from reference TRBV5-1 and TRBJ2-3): KAGVTQTPRYLIKTRGQQVTLSCSPISGHRSVSWYQQTPGQGLQFLFEYFSETQRNKGNFPGRFSGRQFSNSRSEMNVSTLELGDSALYLCASSLVSRDTQYFGPGTRLTVL.

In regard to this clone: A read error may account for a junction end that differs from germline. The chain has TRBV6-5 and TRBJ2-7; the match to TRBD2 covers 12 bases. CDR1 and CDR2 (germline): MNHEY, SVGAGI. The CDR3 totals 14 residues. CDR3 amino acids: CASRSRLAGDEQYF. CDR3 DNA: TGTGCCAGCAGATCAAGACTAGCGGGAGACGAACAGTACTTC.

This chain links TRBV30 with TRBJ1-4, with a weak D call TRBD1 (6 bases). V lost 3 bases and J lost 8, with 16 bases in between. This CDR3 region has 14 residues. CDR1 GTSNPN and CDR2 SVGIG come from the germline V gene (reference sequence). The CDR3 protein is CAWRTGFRREKLFF. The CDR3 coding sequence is TGTGCCTGGAGAACAGGGTTTAGACGGGAAAAACTGTTTTTT.

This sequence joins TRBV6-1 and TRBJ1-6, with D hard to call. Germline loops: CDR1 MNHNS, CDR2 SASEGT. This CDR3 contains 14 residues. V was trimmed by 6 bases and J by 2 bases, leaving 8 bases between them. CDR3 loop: CASSGGTYNSPLHF. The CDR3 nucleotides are TGTGCCAGCAGCGGAGGTACCTATAATTCACCCCTCCACTTT.

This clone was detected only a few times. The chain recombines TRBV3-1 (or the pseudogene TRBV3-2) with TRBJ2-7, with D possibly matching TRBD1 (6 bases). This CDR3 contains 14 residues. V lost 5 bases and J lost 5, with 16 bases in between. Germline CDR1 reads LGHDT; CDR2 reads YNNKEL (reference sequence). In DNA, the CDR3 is TGTGCCAGCAGCTTTCACAGGGATTCCAACGAGCAGTACTTC. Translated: CASSFHRDSNEQYF.

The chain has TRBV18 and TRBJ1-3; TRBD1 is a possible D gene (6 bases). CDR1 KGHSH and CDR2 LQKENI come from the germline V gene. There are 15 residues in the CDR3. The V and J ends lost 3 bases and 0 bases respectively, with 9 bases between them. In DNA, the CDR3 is TGTGCCAGCTCACCGGGACACCTCTCTGGAAACACCATATATTTT. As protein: CASSPGHLSGNTIYF.

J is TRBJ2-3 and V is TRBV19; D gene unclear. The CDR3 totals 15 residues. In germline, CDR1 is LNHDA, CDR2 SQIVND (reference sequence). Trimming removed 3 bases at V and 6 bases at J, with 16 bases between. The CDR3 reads CASSIGTSRLDTQYF. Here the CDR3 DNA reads TGTGCCAGTAGTATCGGAACGTCCAGACTGGATACGCAGTATTTT.

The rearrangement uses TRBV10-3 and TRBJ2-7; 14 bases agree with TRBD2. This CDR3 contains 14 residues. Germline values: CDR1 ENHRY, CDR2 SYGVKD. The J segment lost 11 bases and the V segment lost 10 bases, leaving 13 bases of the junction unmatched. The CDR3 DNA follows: TGTGCCAGCACTACCGGGACTAGCGGGAGAATGGAGTACTTC. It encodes CASTTGTSGRMEYF.